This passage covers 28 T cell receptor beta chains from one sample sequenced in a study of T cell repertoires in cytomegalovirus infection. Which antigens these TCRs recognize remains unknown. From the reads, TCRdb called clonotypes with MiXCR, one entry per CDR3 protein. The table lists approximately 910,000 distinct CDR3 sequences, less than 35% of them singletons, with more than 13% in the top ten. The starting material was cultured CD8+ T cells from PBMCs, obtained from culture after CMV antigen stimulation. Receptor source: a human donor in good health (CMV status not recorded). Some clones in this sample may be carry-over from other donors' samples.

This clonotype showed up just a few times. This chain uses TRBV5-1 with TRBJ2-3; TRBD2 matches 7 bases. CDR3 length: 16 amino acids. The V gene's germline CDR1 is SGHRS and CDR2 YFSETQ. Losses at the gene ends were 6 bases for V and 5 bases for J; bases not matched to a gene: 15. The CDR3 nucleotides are TGCGCCAGCAAGGCGGGCGGGGGTTCTCCGGTAGATACGCAGTATTTT. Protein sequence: CASKAGGGSPVDTQYF.

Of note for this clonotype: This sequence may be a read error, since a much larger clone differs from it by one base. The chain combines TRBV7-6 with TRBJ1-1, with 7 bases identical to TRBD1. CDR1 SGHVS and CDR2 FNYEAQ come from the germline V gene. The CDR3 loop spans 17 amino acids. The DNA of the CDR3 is TGTGCCAGCAGATCCCTAACAGGGGCCTCGATGAACACTAAAGCTTTCTTT. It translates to CASRSLTGASMNTKAFF.

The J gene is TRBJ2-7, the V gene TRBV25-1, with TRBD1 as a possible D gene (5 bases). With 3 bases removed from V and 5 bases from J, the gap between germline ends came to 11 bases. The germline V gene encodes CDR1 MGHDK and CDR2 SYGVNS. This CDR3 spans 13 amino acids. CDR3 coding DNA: TGTGCCAGCAGTGAGGTCAGGGAACACGAGCAGTACGTC. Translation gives CASSEVREHEQYV.

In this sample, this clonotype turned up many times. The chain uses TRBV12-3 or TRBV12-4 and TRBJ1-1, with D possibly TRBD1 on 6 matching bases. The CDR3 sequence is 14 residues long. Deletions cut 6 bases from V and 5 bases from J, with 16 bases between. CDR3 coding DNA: TGTGCCAGCAGCCAGACAGGCCCGGGGACTGAAGCTTTCTTT. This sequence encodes CASSQTGPGTEAFF.

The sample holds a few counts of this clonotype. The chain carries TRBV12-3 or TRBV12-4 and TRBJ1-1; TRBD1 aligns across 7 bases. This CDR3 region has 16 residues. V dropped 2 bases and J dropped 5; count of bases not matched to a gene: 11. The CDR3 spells CASSLNSKGGGTEAFF. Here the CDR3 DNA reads TGTGCCAGCAGTTTAAATTCCAAAGGGGGCGGGACTGAAGCTTTCTTT.

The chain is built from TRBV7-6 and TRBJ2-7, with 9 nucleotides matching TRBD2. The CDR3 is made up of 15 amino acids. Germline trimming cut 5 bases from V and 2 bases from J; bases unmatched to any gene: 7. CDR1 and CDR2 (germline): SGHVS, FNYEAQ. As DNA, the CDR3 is TGTGCCAGCAGCCATGGACTAGCGAGGACCTACGAGCAGTACTTC. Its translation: CASSHGLARTYEQYF.

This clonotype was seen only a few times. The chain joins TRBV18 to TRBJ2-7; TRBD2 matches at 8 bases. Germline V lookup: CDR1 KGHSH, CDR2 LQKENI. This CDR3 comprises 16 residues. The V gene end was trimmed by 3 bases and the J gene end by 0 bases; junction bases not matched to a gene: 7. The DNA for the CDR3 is TGTGCCAGCTCACCCGTCGGGGGGGTAACCTCCTACGAGCAGTACTTC. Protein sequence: CASSPVGGVTSYEQYF.

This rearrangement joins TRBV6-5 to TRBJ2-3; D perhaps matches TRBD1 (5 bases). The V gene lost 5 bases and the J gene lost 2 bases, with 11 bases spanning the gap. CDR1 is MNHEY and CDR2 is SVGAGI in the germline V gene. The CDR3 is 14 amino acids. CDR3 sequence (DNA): TGTGCCAGCAGTATAACACAGGTCACAGATACGCAGTATTTT. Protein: CASSITQVTDTQYF.

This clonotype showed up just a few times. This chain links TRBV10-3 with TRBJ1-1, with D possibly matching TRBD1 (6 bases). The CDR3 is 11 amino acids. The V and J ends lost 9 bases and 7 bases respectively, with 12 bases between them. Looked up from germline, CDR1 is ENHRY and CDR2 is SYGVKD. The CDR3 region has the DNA TGTGCCATTAGGGGGACGGTTGAAGCTTTCTTT. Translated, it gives CAIRGTVEAFF.

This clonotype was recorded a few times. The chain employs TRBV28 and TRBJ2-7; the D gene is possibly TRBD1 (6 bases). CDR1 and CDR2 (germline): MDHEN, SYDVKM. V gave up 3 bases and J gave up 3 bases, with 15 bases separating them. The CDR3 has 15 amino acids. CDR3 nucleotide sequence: TGTGCCAGCAGTTTCGGCAGGGACACCTTCTACGAGCAGTACGTC. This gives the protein CASSFGRDTFYEQYV.

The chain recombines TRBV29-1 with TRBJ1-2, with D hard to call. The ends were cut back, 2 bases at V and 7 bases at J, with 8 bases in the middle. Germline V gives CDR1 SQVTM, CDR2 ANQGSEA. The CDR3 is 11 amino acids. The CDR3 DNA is TGCAGCGTTGAAATGGCGGGTGGCTACACCTTC. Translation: CSVEMAGGYTF.

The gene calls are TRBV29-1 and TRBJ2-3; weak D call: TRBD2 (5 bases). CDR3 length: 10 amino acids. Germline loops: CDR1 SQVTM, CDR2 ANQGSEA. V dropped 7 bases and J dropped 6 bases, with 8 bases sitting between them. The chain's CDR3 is CSGETDTQYF. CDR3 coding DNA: TGCAGCGGGGAGACGGATACGCAGTATTTT.

The CDR3 DNA reads as TGTGCCAGCAGCTGGGCCGAGTCAGATACGCAGTATTTT. Encoded protein: CASSWAESDTQYF. The gene calls are TRBV28 and TRBJ2-3; D gene uncertain. This CDR3 contains 13 residues. V was trimmed by 6 bases and J by 4 bases, leaving 11 bases between them. Germline V gene lookup returns CDR1 MDHEN and CDR2 SYDVKM.

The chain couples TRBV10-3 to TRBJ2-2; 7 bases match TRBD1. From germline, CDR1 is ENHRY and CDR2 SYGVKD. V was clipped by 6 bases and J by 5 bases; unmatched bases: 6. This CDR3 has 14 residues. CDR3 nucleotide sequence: TGTGCCATCAGGACAGGGATTACAACCGGGGAGCTGTTTTTT. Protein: CAIRTGITTGELFF.

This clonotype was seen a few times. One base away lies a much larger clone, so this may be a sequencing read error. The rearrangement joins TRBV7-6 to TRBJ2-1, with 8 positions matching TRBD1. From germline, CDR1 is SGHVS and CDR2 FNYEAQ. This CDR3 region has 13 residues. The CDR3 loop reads CAGSFTGGNEQFF. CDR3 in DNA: TGTGCCGGCAGCTTTACAGGGGGGAATGAGCAGTTCTTC.

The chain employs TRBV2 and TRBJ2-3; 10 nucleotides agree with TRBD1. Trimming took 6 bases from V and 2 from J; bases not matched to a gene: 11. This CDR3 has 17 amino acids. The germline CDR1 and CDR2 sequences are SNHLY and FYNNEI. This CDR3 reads CASRTGQGPSHTDTQYF. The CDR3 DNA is TGTGCCAGCAGGACGGGACAGGGGCCTTCTCACACAGATACGCAGTATTTT.

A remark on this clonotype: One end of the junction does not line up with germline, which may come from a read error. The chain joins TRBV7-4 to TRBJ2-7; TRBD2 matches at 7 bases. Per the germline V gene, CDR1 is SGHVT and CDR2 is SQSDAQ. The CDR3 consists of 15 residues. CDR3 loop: CASSSTGGSSYKQYF. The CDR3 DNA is TGTGCCAGCAGCTCTACGGGCGGGAGCTCCTACAAGCAGTACTTC.

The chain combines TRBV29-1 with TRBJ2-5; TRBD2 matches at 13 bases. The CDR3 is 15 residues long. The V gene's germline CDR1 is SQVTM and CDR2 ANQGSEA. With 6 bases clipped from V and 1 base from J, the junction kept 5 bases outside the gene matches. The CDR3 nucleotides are TGCAGCGTGCATCGACTAGCGGGGGGCCAAGAGACCCAGTACTTC. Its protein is CSVHRLAGGQETQYF.

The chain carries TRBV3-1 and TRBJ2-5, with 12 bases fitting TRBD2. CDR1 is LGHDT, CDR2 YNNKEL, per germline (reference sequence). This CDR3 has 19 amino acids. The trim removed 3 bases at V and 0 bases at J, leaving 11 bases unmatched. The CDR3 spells CASSHPSLAGGKYQETQYF. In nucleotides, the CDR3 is TGTGCCAGCAGCCACCCCTCGCTAGCGGGGGGGAAGTACCAAGAGACCCAGTACTTC.

The CDR3 loop is CASSSADSNPYNEQFF. The CDR3 bases are TGTGCCAGCAGTTCGGCGGACAGTAATCCCTACAATGAGCAGTTCTTC. The V gene is TRBV12-3 or TRBV12-4, the J gene TRBJ2-1, with a possible D match to TRBD1 (6 bases). This CDR3 spans 16 amino acids. V shed 4 bases and J shed 2 bases, with 15 bases lying between them.

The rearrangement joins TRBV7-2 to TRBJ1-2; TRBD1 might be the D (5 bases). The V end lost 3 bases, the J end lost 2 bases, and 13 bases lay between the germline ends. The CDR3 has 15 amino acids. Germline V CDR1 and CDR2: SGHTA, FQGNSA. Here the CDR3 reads CASSLLYQGNYGYTF. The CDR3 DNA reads TGTGCCAGCAGCTTGTTGTACCAGGGCAACTATGGCTACACCTTC.

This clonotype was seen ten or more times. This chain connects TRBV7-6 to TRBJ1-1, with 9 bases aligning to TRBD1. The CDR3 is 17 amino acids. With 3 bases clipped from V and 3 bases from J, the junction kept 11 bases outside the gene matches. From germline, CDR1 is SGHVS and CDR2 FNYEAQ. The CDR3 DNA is TGTGCCAGCAGCTTTCGGACAGGGGTGAGAGGGCACACTGAAGCTTTCTTT. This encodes CASSFRTGVRGHTEAFF.

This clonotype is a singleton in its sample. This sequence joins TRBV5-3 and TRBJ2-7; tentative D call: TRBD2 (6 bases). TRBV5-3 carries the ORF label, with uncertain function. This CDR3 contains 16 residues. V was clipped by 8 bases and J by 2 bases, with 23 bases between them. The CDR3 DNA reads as TGTGCCAGCAGCCCTCGTCCCGGGACTTCCACCTACGAGCAGTACGTC. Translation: CASSPRPGTSTYEQYV.

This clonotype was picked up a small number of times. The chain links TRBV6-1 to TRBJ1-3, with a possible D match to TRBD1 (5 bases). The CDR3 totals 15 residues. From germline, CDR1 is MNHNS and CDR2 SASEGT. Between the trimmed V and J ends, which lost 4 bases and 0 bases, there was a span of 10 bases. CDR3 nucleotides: TGTGCCAGCAGTGTCCTAGGGACCTCTGGAAACACCATATATTTT. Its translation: CASSVLGTSGNTIYF.

The CDR3, as DNA: TGTGCCATCAGCGAAGAACAAGAGACCCAGTACTTC. Translated: CAISEEQETQYF. The chain has TRBV10-3 and TRBJ2-5; D is unresolved. Germline CDR1 ENHRY, CDR2 SYGVKD. V was clipped by 6 bases and J by 2 bases, with 7 bases between them. The CDR3 runs 12 residues.

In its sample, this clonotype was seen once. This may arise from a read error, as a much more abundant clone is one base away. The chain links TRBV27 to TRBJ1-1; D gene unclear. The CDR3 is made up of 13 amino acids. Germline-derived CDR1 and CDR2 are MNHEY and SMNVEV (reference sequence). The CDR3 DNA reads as TGTACCAGCAGTTTGAAGGTTAACACTGAAGCTTTCTTT. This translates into CTSSLKVNTEAFF.

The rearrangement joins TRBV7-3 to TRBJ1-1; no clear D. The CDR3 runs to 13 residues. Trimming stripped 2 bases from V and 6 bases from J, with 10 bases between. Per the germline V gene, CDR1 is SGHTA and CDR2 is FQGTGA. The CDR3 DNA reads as TGTGCCAGCAGCTTAGGGGTATATGCTGAAGCTTTCTTT. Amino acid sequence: CASSLGVYAEAFF.

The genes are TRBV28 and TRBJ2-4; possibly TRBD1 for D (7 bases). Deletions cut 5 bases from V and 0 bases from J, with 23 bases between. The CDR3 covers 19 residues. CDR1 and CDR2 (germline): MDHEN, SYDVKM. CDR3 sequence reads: CASSARQGLRRVAKNIQYF. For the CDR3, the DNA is TGTGCCAGCAGTGCCCGACAGGGACTGAGAAGGGTAGCCAAAAACATTCAGTACTTC.